Sequencing of this T cell receptor beta chain was carried out in a study of blood T cell repertoires in COVID-19 (dated by TCRdb to 2019 to 2021). Context from the whole study: Collaborator samples came from the United States, Italy and Spain and covered acute and convalescent phases of COVID-19. The prospective study material was composed of cDNA or gDNA derived from T cells, B-cell-depleted T cells, or PBMCs. The samples were drawn from the first 160 participants of the ongoing ImmuneRACE study and from some 1,300 subjects provided by 6 global collaborators. Sample metadata almost always included a de-identified subject ID, COVID-19 status, age in years and sex. A freely available public database, intended as a resource for researchers studying the immune response to SARS-CoV-2, is where the repertoires were released. HLA class I and class II types, where available, came from metadata supplied by the sample provider rather than from assay-based typing. Deeply sampled blood TCRbeta repertoires from subjects exposed to, actively infected with, or recovered from COVID-19 were included in the dataset.

TCRbeta CDR3 regions were amplified from genomic DNA using the immunoSEQ Assay, a bias-controlled multiplex PCR. The paper's processing steps were these. The number of nucleated cells in each sample was estimated from the amplification of reference gene primers within the assay. Sequence reads were collapsed and filtered to measure the absolute abundance of every unique TCRbeta CDR3 rearrangement. For each sample, productive Simpson clonality was calculated by taking the square root of Simpson's diversity index across productive rearrangements. Sourced from immuneACCESS, this table was stored by TCRdb with only in-frame sequences that have V and J called. A share of the clones is absent; for the studies checked, an unresolved V gene accounts for under half, and the remainder has no known explanation. That table gives V, J and clone size, and the DNA gave D and trimming. The sample table shows about 380,000 clones, and approximately 90% are seen once. More than 0.95% of the sample is in the top ten clones.

As to this clone: There is no known antigen for this receptor. No base qualities exist here, and no much larger clone lies one base off it.

Broader findings and caveats from the paper: The quantity of clinical and demographic metadata differed by source and by participant and was supplied without curation.

Participants in the prospective study were aged about 18 to 95 years, lived in 20 to 30 United States geographic areas, and enrolled through a virtual design. In the prospective study, cohorts were assigned on the basis of participant-reported clinical history obtained from a screening survey and a study questionnaire. For ImmuneRACE Cohort 3, a participant was defined as recovered based on two consecutive negative NP/OP PCR tests, clearance by a healthcare professional, or resolution of symptoms. Each participant in the prospective study had whole blood, serum and a nasopharyngeal or oropharyngeal swab collected by mobile phlebotomists. Prospective study participants could optionally give additional blood draws and questionnaires over an approximately 2-month period. Prospective study blood samples were shipped either frozen or at room temperature before DNA extraction. CDR1 and CDR2, looked up from the germline V gene (reference sequence), are SEHNR and FQNEAQ. The CDR3, cysteine through phenylalanine, is 13 amino acids long. The sequence is cut down to CDR3 DNA, 39 bases in frame from base 1. Trimming takes 2 bases from V and 0 bases from J, and the germline ends sit 4 bases apart.

The clonotype comes from a woman aged 18-29 years who had recovered from COVID-19. The chain is encoded by TRBV7-9 joined to TRBJ1-1; the D gene cannot be named for sure. Source material: PBMCs or T cells enriched from blood (not recorded which). The CDR3 protein sequence reads: CASSLQMNTEAFF. The DNA sequence follows: TGTGCCAGCAGCTTACAAATGAACACTGAAGCTTTCTTT.